This T cell receptor beta chain came from a study of blood T cells in healthy people across ages. Together with a sample-barcoded 5' primer, a J-beta primer mix was included in a second PCR lasting about 7 to 11 cycles. TCRdb reanalysed the 5' RACE reads using MiXCR and keeps one entry per CDR3 protein. The table includes 1.5 million to 2 million distinct CDR3 sequences, approximately 30% detected once. A minimum of 6.5 million PBMCs was isolated per sample. Study-level points and caveats: The lack of PBMC sorting stopped any conclusive naive versus antigen-experienced comparison.

Only a few counts were recorded for this clonotype. No antigen is known for it. The CDR3 length is 12 residues. With 5 bases removed from V and 7 bases from J, the gap between germline ends came to 11 bases. Germline assignment: CDR1 SGHTA and CDR2 FQGNSA. The genes are TRBV7-2 and TRBJ2-5, with unresolved D. Sequencing input: blood. This TCR came from a woman aged 25 to 45 in good health. The CDR3 region is CASSQASSTQYF. The CDR3 region has the DNA TGTGCCAGCAGCCAGGCAAGTTCGACCCAGTACTTC.